This entry describes one T cell receptor beta chain. The CDR3 has 17 amino acids. Trimming at V came to 2 bases and at J to 2 bases, leaving 9 bases not matched to a gene. TCRdb used MiXCR to reprocess the 5' RACE reads, holding one entry per CDR3 protein. The table records about 98,000 distinct CDR3 sequences, around 10% of them present only once. This sample is drawn from a study of early T cells in non-severe SARS-CoV-2 infection. The J gene is TRBJ2-7, the V gene TRBV12-3 or TRBV12-4; TRBD2 matches at 10 bases. The clonotype comes from an adult who was a healthcare worker with PCR-confirmed SARS-CoV-2 infection or an uninfected control (not recorded which). The sequenced sample was whole blood. The CDR3 nucleotides are TGTGCCAGCAGTTTAAGATTAGCGGGGGGCCCAGCCTACGAGCAGTACTTC. This translates into CASSLRLAGGPAYEQYF.